This TCR beta chain was recovered during a study of cytomegalovirus exposure and HLA in healthy donors (dated by TCRdb to between 2016 and 2019). For the wider study: An earlier analysis of several hundred of the donors reported about 260 Gb of sequence data and 117 million unique TCR beta sequences obtained from some 200 million T cells. Among 300 to 500 genotyped donors of the cohort, an average of approximately 240,000 unique TCR beta nucleotide sequences was sequenced per donor, of which about 18% were non-productive. In addition to the first cohort of around 670 subjects, a separate validation cohort of some 120 different subjects was used. The later analysis used no new phenotypic data to find candidate immune exposures, relying instead on TCR beta sequences and their occurrence across donors. Every discovery cohort repertoire had been produced on one sequencing platform. To predict cytomegalovirus infection status, the study combined high-throughput TCR immunosequencing, statistical association of individual TCRs with disease status, and machine learning. The study was designed to test whether signatures of past pathogen exposure could be identified by cataloging public T cell receptors. An early release that covered about 640 HLA-typed donors contained around 330 gigabases of sequencing data and around 85 million unique TCR sequences. A later analysis re-examined previously published TCR beta repertoires from roughly 650 donors and added high-resolution HLA genotyping to investigate patterns of TCR occurrence. Donor age, sex, ethnicity and CMV serostatus were collected together with the repertoire data. Both class I and class II loci were covered by HLA typing, at four-digit resolution. Because of strong linkage in the cohort, five DR-DQ haplotypes were treated as single units for association and clustering. Of the roughly 400 genotyped donors, 81% fell in the genetic ancestry cluster associated with self-reported Caucasian donors. The study used immunosequencing to profile the T cell repertoires of approximately 650 subjects and linked those repertoires to cytomegalovirus serostatus. To decide whether each TCR beta V gene segment behaved as functional or pseudogenic, an earlier analysis of several hundred of the donors relied on high-throughput TCR beta sequencing. Typing coverage differed by locus: A, B, C, DRB1 and DQB1 were typed in roughly 629-630 donors, DQA1 in about 510, DPA1 in some 600, and DPB1 in 400 to 490. A later genetic analysis used genome-wide SNP genotypes for about 60% of the roughly 700 donors, treating that subset as a discovery cohort. Points the paper makes about the study in general: In the study, around 150 TCR beta chains were listed as associated with cytomegalovirus. Strong co-occurrence of HLA alleles, especially DR and DQ, made assigning TCR associations to individual alleles difficult. Compared with equally common non-associated chains, HLA-associated TCR beta chains in a later analysis were more clonally expanded and had lower generation probabilities. Across donors, most TCR sequences were observed very rarely, whereas some public TCRs were present in many individuals. In a later analysis, about 16,000 TCR beta sequences were associated with specific HLA alleles at a false discovery rate of 0.05. Presence/absence analyses assumed roughly uniform sequencing depth across donors, an assumption that may not hold. According to a later analysis, parvovirus B19, influenza, CMV and Epstein-Barr virus appeared linked to several top co-occurrence clusters. In both the original and validation cohorts, the classifier was reported to diagnose cytomegalovirus status with high specificity and sensitivity. Three of the identified cytomegalovirus-associated TCR beta chains were confirmed in vitro to be specific for cytomegalovirus antigens. HLA typing was unavailable for some donors at each locus, so association tests used only the typed subset. V-gene and J-gene trimming of TCR beta chains was associated with a missense DCLRE1C variant in a later genetic analysis, and the association was replicated in an independent cohort. Correlated functional status among segregating V segments might be attributable to linkage disequilibrium, but an unknown experimental factor could not be ruled out. Because counts were too low, around 17 rarely observed V segments, including chromosome 9 orphons, were left out of the earlier analysis of 587 of the donors. Only TCR beta chains were sequenced in this cohort, and the absence of alpha or paired-chain data limited detectable features. Because the 87-base-pair reads could not distinguish some IMGT-functional V segments, including TRBV6-2 and TRBV6-3, those segments were excluded. A later analysis found that TCR association rates varied across HLA loci, with DRB1 alleles showing the most associated TCRs and HLA-C alleles the fewest. A cluster of highly shared sequence variants was judged likely to be a technical artifact of the sequencing pipeline. Most CMV-associated TCR beta chains appeared to be HLA-restricted in a later analysis, and the HLA associations seemed to be driven largely by CMV exposure. The authors suggested that the approach could potentially be extended to other disease states and immunological phenotypes. In an earlier analysis of some 640 of the donors, most TCR beta V segments were observed in productive rearrangements about 90% or about 30% of the time, broadly matching IMGT annotations. In a later genetic analysis, fewer N-insertions in productive TCRs were reported among donors in an Asian-associated ancestry cluster than the roughly 700-donor mean. Immune exposure information for the cohort was limited to CMV serostatus. A further reported finding was that TCR beta sequences accurately predicted the HLA-A and HLA-B alleles for most subjects in the first cohort.

About this clone: Its cognate antigen has yet to be identified. No base qualities exist here, and no much larger clone lies one base off it.

The CDR3, cysteine through phenylalanine, is 16 amino acids long. The sequence is cut down to CDR3 DNA, 48 bases in frame from base 1. V sheds 4 bases and J sheds 8 bases, leaving 24 bases between their ends. CDR1 and CDR2 (SGHRS, YFSETQ) derive from the germline V gene. Library preparation employed the immunoSEQ multiplex PCR assay. The multiplex PCR relied on a mix of 60 forward primers for TCR Vbeta segments and 13 reverse primers for TCR Jbeta segments. Amplification of the CDR3 region of rearranged TCR beta genes was performed with a multiplex PCR assay on genomic DNA. The Illumina HiSeq System was used to sequence the amplified TCR beta libraries as 87-base-pair reads. Per the authors' processing: Across the 500 to 750 repertoires, a later analysis counted approximately 75 million unique TCR beta chains, 8.5 million to 12 million of which were shared by at least two donors. A nearest-neighbor algorithm error-corrected the raw reads and collapsed the reads into unique sequences, merging closely related sequences to remove PCR and sequencing errors. CDR3 sequences were aligned to IMGT reference sequences to assign V, D and J gene segments. For a sequence to be retained, at least a six-nucleotide match to both a V gene segment and a J gene segment was required. Rearrangements were called productive when the CDR3 lacked stop codons and stayed in frame with V and J; all others were non-productive. Following IMGT convention, CDR3 was defined as the stretch from the second conserved V-encoded cysteine to the conserved J-encoded phenylalanine. The earlier analysis of approximately 590 of the donors excluded any sequence lacking an unambiguous match to a single V gene segment. An earlier analysis of about 590 of the donors classified V segments as functional when productive rearrangements were above 56.7% and as segregating when the standard deviation between donors was above 5%. A statistical classification framework was built for diagnosing cytomegalovirus status from the catalog of TCR beta chain sequences. In a later analysis, V and J genes were assigned by comparing TCR nucleotide sequences against IMGT/GENE-DB human TR gene sequences. In a later analysis, CDR3 sequences and most-parsimonious VDJ recombination scenarios were assigned using the TCRdist pipeline. In a later analysis, each TCR beta chain was defined by its CDR3 amino acid sequence together with its V-gene family, and reads without a unique V-gene family were excluded. In a later analysis, around 600 highly shared, low-generation-probability nucleotide sequences were removed to address suspected cross-contamination and a sequencing artifact. For each public chain, a later analysis derived a clonal expansion index from normalized ranks of inferred template counts within each repertoire. A later analysis computed generation probabilities with a VDJ recombination model fitted to out-of-frame rearrangements, and checked the results against IGoR. A later analysis scored TCR-TCR, TCR-HLA and TCR-CMV co-occurrence with hypergeometric tests, applying a repertoire-size bias correction to TCR pairs. A later analysis estimated false discovery rates by permuting HLA or CMV assignments 20 times. A later analysis grouped co-occurring TCRs with DBSCAN, adding TCRdist sequence similarity when clustering within HLA-allele-positive subsets. Repertoires with fewer than 30,000 or more than 120,000 public chains were left out of co-occurrence clustering, as were four to six repertoires with anomalous nucleotide sharing. Here the immuneACCESS table is served through TCRdb, limited to in-frame sequences with V and J called. Missing clones are a known gap in these copies; in checked studies unresolved V genes cover under half, and the rest lacks a known reason. For V, J and clone size, that table is used; D and trimming come from the DNA. The table for this sample lists 150,000 to 200,000 clones; around two thirds of them were counted only once. Under 11% of the sample belongs to the ten largest clones.

The cohort was made up of 500 to 850 healthy bone marrow donors. At the time of sampling, every cohort member was nominally healthy, though immune exposures that went unrecorded were likely present. The donor was CMV seropositive and belonged to the group of 250 to 350 seropositive cohort members. A peripheral blood sample was collected from each donor, and TCR beta sequencing was performed on peripheral blood mononuclear cells. Genomic DNA extraction from the blood cell samples was performed with the Qiagen DNeasy Blood Extraction Kit. This chain joins TRBV5-1 to TRBJ1-2; a weak D assignment points to TRBD1 (6 bases agree). The receptor comes from a man aged 25-45 years in good health and CMV-seropositive. The sequenced sample consisted of PBMCs. The nucleotide sequence reads TGCGCCAGCAGCGAGGGGACACGCTGGGGCTTGGGGGGCTACACCTTC. This translates into CASSEGTRWGLGGYTF.